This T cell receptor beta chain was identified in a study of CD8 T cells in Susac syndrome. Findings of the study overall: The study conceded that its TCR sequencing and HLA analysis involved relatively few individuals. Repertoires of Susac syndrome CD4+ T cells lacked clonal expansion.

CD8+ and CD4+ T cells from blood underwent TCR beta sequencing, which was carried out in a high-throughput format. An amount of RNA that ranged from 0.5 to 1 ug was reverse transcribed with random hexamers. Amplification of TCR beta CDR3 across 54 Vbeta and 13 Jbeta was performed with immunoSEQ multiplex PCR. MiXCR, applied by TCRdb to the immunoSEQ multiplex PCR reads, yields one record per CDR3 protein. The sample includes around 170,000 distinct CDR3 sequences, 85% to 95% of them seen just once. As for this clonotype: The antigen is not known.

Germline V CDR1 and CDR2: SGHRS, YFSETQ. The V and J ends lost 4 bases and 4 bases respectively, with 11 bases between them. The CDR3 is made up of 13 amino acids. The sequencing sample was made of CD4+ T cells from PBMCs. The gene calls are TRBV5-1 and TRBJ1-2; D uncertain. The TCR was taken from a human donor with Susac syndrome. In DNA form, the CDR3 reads TGCGCCAGCAGCGACCCGGACGGCTATGGCTACACCTTC. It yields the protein CASSDPDGYGYTF.